This is a list of T cell receptor beta chains from one sample in a study of response to subunit inactivated influenza vaccine. A single record per CDR3 protein comes from TCRdb applying MiXCR to the RT-PCR reads. The data hold roughly 670,000 distinct CDR3 sequences, with 14% observed a single time. Source: PBMCs from blood, taken less than 15 days before vaccination. The receptors stem from a man aged 50 to 59 who received an inactivated influenza vaccine. Both conserved end residues are part of each CDR3. Each record gives: V gene, clone size, J gene, D gene, CDR3 DNA, CDR3 protein. The D gene is left open where the match is weak. Some rows have no size entry. The others give once, few or many, or a class for an expanded clone.

v_call: TRBV20-1
clone_size: many
j_call: TRBJ2-7
d_call: NA
cdr3_nt: TGCAGTGCTAGTATAGGGCCAGCCTACGAGCAGTACTTC
cdr3_aa: CSASIGPAYEQYF

v_call: TRBV4-3
clone_size: NA
j_call: TRBJ2-3
d_call: TRBD1
cdr3_nt: TGCGCCAGCAGCCAAAGGGCAACAGGGGTTAACACAGATACGCAGTATTTT
cdr3_aa: CASSQRATGVNTDTQYF

v_call: TRBV7-8
clone_size: NA
j_call: TRBJ2-7
d_call: NA
cdr3_nt: TGTGCCAGCAGCTTAGCCGGGTTCCAATCCGAGCAGTACTTC
cdr3_aa: CASSLAGFQSEQYF

v_call: TRBV6-2/TRBV6-3
clone_size: NA
j_call: TRBJ2-7
d_call: TRBD1
cdr3_nt: TGTGCCAGCAGTTGGCGACAGGGCTACGAGCAGTACTTC
cdr3_aa: CASSWRQGYEQYF

v_call: TRBV11-1
clone_size: NA
j_call: TRBJ2-5
d_call: TRBD2
cdr3_nt: TGTGCCAGCAGCTTTAGTTCGGCTAGCGGACAAGAGACCCAGTACTTC
cdr3_aa: CASSFSSASGQETQYF

v_call: TRBV6-2/TRBV6-3
clone_size: few
j_call: TRBJ2-7
d_call: NA
cdr3_nt: TGTGCCTCTGGGCTGACCTACGAGCAGTACTTC
cdr3_aa: CASGLTYEQYF

v_call: TRBV28
clone_size: few
j_call: TRBJ1-5
d_call: NA
cdr3_nt: TGTGCCAGCAGTTTTCTGGAAGAGAGCAATCAGCCCCAGCATTTT
cdr3_aa: CASSFLEESNQPQHF

v_call: TRBV20-1
clone_size: NA
j_call: TRBJ2-3
d_call: NA
cdr3_nt: TGCAGTGGTCTAGGGGACACAACCACAGATACGCAGTATTTT
cdr3_aa: CSGLGDTTTDTQYF

v_call: TRBV11-2
clone_size: NA
j_call: TRBJ2-5
d_call: NA
cdr3_nt: TGTGCCAGCAGCTTGAGTGCGGGACGAGGACAAGAGACCCAGTACTTC
cdr3_aa: CASSLSAGRGQETQYF

v_call: TRBV30
clone_size: NA
j_call: TRBJ2-7
d_call: NA
cdr3_nt: TGTGCCTGGAGTAAACAGGCGATCTCCTACGAGCAGTACTTC
cdr3_aa: CAWSKQAISYEQYF

v_call: TRBV24-1
clone_size: NA
j_call: TRBJ2-1
d_call: TRBD2
cdr3_nt: TGTGCCACCAGTGATTTTAGCGGGAGAGACTACAATGAGCAGTTCTTC
cdr3_aa: CATSDFSGRDYNEQFF

v_call: TRBV20-1
clone_size: NA
j_call: TRBJ1-5
d_call: NA
cdr3_nt: TGCAGTGCTACGGGGGTGAGCAATCAGCCCCAGCATTTT
cdr3_aa: CSATGVSNQPQHF

v_call: TRBV10-3
clone_size: few
j_call: TRBJ1-1
d_call: NA
cdr3_nt: TGTGCCATCAAGGGCACCAACACTGAAGCTTTCTTT
cdr3_aa: CAIKGTNTEAFF

v_call: TRBV20-1
clone_size: many
j_call: TRBJ2-3
d_call: NA
cdr3_nt: TGCAGTGGGAGGGACCGCCGCACAGATACGCAGTATTTT
cdr3_aa: CSGRDRRTDTQYF

v_call: TRBV20-1
clone_size: NA
j_call: TRBJ1-2
d_call: NA
cdr3_nt: TGCAGTTCCACAACCGGGACGTCGAAAAACTATGGCTACACCTTC
cdr3_aa: CSSTTGTSKNYGYTF

v_call: TRBV20-1
clone_size: many
j_call: TRBJ1-2
d_call: NA
cdr3_nt: TGCAGTGCCCTCAGCGGGGAGAGCGGCTACACCTTC
cdr3_aa: CSALSGESGYTF

v_call: TRBV20-1
clone_size: NA
j_call: TRBJ2-1
d_call: NA
cdr3_nt: TGCAGTGCTAGAGATCTCGGGGAGTCCTACAATGAGCAGTTCTTC
cdr3_aa: CSARDLGESYNEQFF

v_call: TRBV7-2
clone_size: NA
j_call: TRBJ1-1
d_call: NA
cdr3_nt: TGTGCCAGCAGCTTAAGGGGGGCACTTGGCGCTTTCTTT
cdr3_aa: CASSLRGALGAFF

v_call: TRBV3-1
clone_size: few
j_call: TRBJ2-3
d_call: NA
cdr3_nt: TGTGCCAGCGCACGGACAGCTAAAGATACGCAGTATTTT
cdr3_aa: CASARTAKDTQYF

v_call: TRBV7-3
clone_size: NA
j_call: TRBJ2-7
d_call: TRBD1
cdr3_nt: TGTGCCAGCAGCCCCCGGACAGGGGACGAGCAGTACTTC
cdr3_aa: CASSPRTGDEQYF

v_call: TRBV29-1
clone_size: many
j_call: TRBJ2-2
d_call: NA
cdr3_nt: TGCAGCGTTGACAGGGGGAACACCGGGGAGCTGTTTTTT
cdr3_aa: CSVDRGNTGELFF

v_call: TRBV7-2
clone_size: few
j_call: TRBJ1-2
d_call: NA
cdr3_nt: TGTGCCAGCAGCTTTGGAGGGGCCTATGGCTACACCTTC
cdr3_aa: CASSFGGAYGYTF